This record covers a single TCR beta chain. The antigen remains unidentified. Each CDR3 protein gets one entry after TCRdb re-called the RT-PCR reads with MiXCR. The sample records about 700,000 distinct CDR3 sequences, around 15% being singletons. Trimming took 1 base from V and 4 from J; bases not matched to a gene: 1. CDR1 and CDR2 from the germline V gene are SGHTA and FQGNSA. The CDR3 is 15 residues long. The sample comes from a study of response to subunit inactivated influenza vaccine. Overall study results and limits: That few new T cells are recruited by each seasonal influenza vaccination was the authors' suggestion.

This clonotype was sampled from a man aged 50-59 years who received an inactivated influenza vaccine. Sequencing used PBMCs from blood, obtained roughly 2 weeks before vaccination. The chain employs TRBV7-2 and TRBJ2-7; 13 bases are a match to TRBD2. The CDR3 sequence is CASSLELAGGYEQYF. The DNA of the CDR3 is TGTGCCAGCAGCTTAGAACTAGCGGGAGGGTACGAGCAGTACTTC.